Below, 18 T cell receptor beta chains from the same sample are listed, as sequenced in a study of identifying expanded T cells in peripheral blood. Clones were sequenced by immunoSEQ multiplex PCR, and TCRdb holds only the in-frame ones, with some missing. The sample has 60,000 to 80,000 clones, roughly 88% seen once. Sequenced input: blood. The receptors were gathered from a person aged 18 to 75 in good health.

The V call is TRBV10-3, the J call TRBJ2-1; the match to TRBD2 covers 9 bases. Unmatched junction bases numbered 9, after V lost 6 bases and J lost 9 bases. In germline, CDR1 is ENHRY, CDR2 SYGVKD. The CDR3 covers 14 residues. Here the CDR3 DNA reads TGTGCCATCAGCTATAGCGGGGGTCGGATTGAGCAGTTCTTC. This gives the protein CAISYSGGRIEQFF.

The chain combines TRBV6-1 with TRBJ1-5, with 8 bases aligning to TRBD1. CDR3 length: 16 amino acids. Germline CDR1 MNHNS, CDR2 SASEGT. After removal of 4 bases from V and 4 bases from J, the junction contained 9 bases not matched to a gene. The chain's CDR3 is CASSGLDRVVNQPQHF. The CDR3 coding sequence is TGTGCCAGCAGTGGACTGGACAGGGTGGTTAATCAGCCCCAGCATTTT.

The CDR3 protein is CASSPGWDTQYF. In DNA, the CDR3 is TGTGCCAGCTCACCCGGATGGGATACGCAGTATTTT. This sequence joins TRBV18 and TRBJ2-3; D is uncertain. CDR1 is KGHSH, CDR2 LQKENI, per germline. There are 12 residues in the CDR3. V dropped 3 bases and J dropped 6 bases, with 7 bases sitting between them.

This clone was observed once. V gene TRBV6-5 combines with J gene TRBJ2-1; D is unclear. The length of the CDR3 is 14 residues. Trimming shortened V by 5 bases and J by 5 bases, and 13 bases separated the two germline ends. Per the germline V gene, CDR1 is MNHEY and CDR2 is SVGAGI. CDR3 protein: CASSPVNEDNEQFF. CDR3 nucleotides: TGTGCCAGCAGTCCGGTTAACGAGGACAATGAGCAGTTCTTC.

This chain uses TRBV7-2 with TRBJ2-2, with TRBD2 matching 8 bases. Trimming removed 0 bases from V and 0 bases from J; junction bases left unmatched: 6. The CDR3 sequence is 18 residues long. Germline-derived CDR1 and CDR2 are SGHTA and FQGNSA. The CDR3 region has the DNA TGTGCCAGCAGCTTAGCTCTGGCGGGGGGCACGAACACCGGGGAGCTGTTTTTT. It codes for CASSLALAGGTNTGELFF.

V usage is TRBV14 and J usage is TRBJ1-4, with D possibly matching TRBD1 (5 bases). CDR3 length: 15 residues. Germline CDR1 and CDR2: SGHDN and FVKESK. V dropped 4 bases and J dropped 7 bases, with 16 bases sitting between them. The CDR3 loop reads CASSPGGTVPEKLFF. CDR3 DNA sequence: TGTGCCAGCAGCCCTGGGGGGACGGTCCCTGAAAAACTGTTTTTT.

For the CDR3, the DNA is TGTGCCAGTAGTCGGACAGGGGGGCACTATGGCTACACCTTC. It translates to CASSRTGGHYGYTF. The genes are TRBV19 and TRBJ1-2; 10 positions match TRBD1. V lost 5 bases, J lost 3 bases, and 3 bases stayed unmatched. The length of the CDR3 is 14 residues. In germline, CDR1 is LNHDA, CDR2 SQIVND (reference sequence).

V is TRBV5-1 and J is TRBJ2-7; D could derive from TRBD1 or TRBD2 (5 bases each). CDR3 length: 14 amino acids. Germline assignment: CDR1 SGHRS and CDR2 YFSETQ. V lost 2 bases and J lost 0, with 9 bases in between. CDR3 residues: CASSFRDGSYEQYF. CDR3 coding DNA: TGCGCCAGCAGCTTCCGGGACGGCTCCTACGAGCAGTACTTC. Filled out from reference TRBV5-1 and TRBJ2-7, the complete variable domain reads KAGVTQTPRYLIKTRGQQVTLSCSPISGHRSVSWYQQTPGQGLQFLFEYFSETQRNKGNFPGRFSGRQFSNSRSEMNVSTLELGDSALYLCASSFRDGSYEQYFGPGTRLTVT.

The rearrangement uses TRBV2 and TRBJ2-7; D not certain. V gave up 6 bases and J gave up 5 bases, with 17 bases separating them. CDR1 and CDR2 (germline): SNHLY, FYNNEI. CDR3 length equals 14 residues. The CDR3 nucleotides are TGTGCCAGCAGCTCCCCCCCCTTTGTGGACGAGCAGTACTTC. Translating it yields CASSSPPFVDEQYF.

DNA for the CDR3: TGTGCCAGCAGCTTAACCGTAGCGGGGGGGCTAAGCCGCACAGATACGCAGTATTTT. Residues: CASSLTVAGGLSRTDTQYF. The chain is built from TRBV7-2 and TRBJ2-3; TRBD2 agrees at 11 bases. Germline values: CDR1 SGHTA, CDR2 FQGNSA. The trim removed 2 bases at V and 1 base at J, leaving 11 bases unmatched. This CDR3 has 19 amino acids.

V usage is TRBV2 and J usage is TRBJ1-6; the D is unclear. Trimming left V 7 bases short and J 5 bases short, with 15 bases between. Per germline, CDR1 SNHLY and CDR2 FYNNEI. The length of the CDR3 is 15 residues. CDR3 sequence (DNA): TGTGCCAGCAAGAGCCTAATTGGGGATAATTCACCCCTCCACTTT. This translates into CASKSLIGDNSPLHF.

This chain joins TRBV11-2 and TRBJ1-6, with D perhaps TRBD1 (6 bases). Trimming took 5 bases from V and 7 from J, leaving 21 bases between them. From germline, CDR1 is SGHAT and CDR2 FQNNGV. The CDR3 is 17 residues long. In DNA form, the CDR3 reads TGTGCCAGCAGCCCCTATACATGGGGGCTAAGGAATTCACCCCTCCACTTT. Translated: CASSPYTWGLRNSPLHF.

In nucleotides, the CDR3 is TGTGCCAGCAGCCGGGACAGGGTGCAGTATTTT. It specifies CASSRDRVQYF. The chain employs TRBV7-2 and TRBJ2-3, with TRBD1 matching 9 bases. The CDR3 is 11 residues long. Losses at the gene ends were 5 bases for V and 11 bases for J; bases not matched to a gene: 2. Germline-derived CDR1 and CDR2 are SGHTA and FQGNSA.

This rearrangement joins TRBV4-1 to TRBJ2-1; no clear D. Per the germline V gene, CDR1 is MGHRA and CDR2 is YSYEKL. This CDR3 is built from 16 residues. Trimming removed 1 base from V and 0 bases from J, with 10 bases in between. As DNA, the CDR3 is TGCGCCAGCAGCCAAGTAGATATGATCTCCTACAATGAGCAGTTCTTC. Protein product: CASSQVDMISYNEQFF.

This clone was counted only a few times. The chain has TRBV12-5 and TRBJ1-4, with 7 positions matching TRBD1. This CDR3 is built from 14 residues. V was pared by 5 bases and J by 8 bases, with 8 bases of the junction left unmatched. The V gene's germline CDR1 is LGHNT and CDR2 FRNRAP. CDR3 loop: CASGPGQAEEKLFF. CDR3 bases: TGTGCTAGTGGTCCCGGACAGGCGGAGGAAAAACTGTTTTTT. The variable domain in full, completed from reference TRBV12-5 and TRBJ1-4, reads DARVTQTPRHKVTEMGQEVTMRCQPILGHNTVFWYRQTMMQGLELLAYFRNRAPLDDSGMPKDRFSAEMPDATLATLKIQPSEPRDSAVYFCASGPGQAEEKLFFGSGTQLSVL.

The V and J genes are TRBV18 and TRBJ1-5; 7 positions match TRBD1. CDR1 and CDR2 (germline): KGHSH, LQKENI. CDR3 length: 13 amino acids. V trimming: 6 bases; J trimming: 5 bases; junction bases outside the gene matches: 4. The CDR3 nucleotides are TGTGCCAGCTCCGCAGGGGGAGATCAGCCCCAGCATTTT. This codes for CASSAGGDQPQHF.

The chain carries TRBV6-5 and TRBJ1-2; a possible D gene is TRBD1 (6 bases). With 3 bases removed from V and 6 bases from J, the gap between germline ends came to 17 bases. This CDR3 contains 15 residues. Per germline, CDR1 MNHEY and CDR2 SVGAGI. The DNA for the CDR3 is TGTGCCAGCAGTTATTCCTGGGGGGCCGGTGATGGCTACACCTTC. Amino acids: CASSYSWGAGDGYTF.

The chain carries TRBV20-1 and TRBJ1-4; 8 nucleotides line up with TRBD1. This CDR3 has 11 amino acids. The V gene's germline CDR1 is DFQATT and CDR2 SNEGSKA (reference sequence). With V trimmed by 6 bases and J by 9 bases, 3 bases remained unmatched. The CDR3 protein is CSARTGQKLFF. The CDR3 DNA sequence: TGCAGTGCCAGGACAGGGCAAAAACTGTTTTTT.